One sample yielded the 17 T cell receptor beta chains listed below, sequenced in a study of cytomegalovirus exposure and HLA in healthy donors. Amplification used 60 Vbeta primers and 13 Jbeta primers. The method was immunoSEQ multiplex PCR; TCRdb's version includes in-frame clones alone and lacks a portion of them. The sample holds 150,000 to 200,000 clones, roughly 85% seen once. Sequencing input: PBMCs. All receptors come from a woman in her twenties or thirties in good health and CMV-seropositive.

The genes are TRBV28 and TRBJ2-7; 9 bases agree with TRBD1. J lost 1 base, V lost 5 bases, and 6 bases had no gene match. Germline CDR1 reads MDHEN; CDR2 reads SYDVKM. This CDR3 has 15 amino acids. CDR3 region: CASSNDRGGSYEQYF. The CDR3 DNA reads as TGTGCCAGCAGTAATGACAGGGGGGGGTCCTACGAGCAGTACTTC.

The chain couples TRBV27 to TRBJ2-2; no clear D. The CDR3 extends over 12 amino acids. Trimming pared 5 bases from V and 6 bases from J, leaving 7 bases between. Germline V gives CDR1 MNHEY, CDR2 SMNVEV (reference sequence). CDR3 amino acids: CASSNRAGELFF. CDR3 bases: TGTGCCAGCAGTAACCGGGCCGGGGAGCTGTTTTTT.

In nucleotides, the CDR3 is TGTGCCAGCAGGAACCGGGACAGAACCTACGAGCAGTACTTC. It specifies CASRNRDRTYEQYF. This sequence joins TRBV28 and TRBJ2-7; the match to TRBD1 covers 7 bases. The CDR3 extends over 14 amino acids. Trimming at V came to 6 bases and at J to 2 bases, leaving 7 bases not matched to a gene. Germline CDR1 reads MDHEN; CDR2 reads SYDVKM.

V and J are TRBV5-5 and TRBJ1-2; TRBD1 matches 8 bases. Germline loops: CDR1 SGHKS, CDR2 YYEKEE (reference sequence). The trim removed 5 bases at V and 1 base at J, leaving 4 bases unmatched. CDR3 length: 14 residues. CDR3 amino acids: CASRPGQVNYGYTF. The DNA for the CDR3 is TGTGCCAGCAGACCGGGACAGGTTAACTATGGCTACACCTTC.

The CDR3 is CASSLGLAGGPDGELFF. The CDR3 bases are TGCGCCAGCAGCTTGGGTCTAGCGGGAGGGCCCGACGGGGAGCTGTTTTTT. The J gene is TRBJ2-2, the V gene TRBV5-1, with 12 bases matching TRBD2. After removal of 0 bases from V and 7 bases from J, the junction contained 7 bases not matched to a gene. This CDR3 has 17 residues. In germline, CDR1 is SGHRS, CDR2 YFSETQ. The full variable domain, with the rest looked up from reference TRBV5-1 and TRBJ2-2, is KAGVTQTPRYLIKTRGQQVTLSCSPISGHRSVSWYQQTPGQGLQFLFEYFSETQRNKGNFPGRFSGRQFSNSRSEMNVSTLELGDSALYLCASSLGLAGGPDGELFFGEGSRLTVL.

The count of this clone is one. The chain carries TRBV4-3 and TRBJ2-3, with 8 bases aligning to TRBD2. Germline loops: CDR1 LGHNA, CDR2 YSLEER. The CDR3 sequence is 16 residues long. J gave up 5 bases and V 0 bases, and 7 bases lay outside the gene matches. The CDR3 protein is CASSQDRTGGGDTQYF. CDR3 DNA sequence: TGCGCCAGCAGCCAAGACCGGACGGGAGGGGGAGATACGCAGTATTTT.

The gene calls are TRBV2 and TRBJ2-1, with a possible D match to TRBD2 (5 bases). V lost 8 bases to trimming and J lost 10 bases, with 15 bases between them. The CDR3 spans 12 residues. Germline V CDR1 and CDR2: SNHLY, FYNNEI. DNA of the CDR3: TGTGCCAGCGTTGAAGACCGAGGGGAGCAGTTCTTC. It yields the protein CASVEDRGEQFF.

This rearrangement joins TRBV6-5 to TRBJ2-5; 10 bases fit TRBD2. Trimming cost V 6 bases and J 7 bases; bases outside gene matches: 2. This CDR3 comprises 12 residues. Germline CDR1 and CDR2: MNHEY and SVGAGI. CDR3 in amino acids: CASRRTSGTQYF. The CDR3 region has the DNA TGTGCCAGCAGACGGACTAGCGGGACCCAGTACTTC.

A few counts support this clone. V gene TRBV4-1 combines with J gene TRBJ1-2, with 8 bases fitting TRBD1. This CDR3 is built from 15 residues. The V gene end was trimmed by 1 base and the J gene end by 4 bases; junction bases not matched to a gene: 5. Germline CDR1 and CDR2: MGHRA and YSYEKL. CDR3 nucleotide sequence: TGCGCCAGCAGCCAAGGACAGGGGTTTATCTATGGCTACACCTTC. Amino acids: CASSQGQGFIYGYTF.

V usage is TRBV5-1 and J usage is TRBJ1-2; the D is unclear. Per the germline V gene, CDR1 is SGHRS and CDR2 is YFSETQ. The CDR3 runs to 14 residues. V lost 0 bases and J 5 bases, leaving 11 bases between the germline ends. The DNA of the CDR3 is TGCGCCAGCAGCTTGGAGAGAAGGAGTTATGGCTACACCTTC. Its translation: CASSLERRSYGYTF.

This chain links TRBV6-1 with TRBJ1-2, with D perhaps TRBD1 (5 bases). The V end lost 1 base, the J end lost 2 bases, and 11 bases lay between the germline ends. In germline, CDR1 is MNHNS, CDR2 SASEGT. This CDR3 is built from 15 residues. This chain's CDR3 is CASSEEAGLNYGYTF. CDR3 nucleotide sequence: TGTGCCAGCAGTGAAGAGGCAGGGCTAAACTATGGCTACACCTTC.

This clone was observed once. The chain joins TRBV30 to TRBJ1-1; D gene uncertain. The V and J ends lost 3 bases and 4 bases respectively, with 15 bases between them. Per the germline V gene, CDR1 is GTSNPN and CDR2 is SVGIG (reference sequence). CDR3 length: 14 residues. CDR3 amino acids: CAWSPHGGVTEAFF. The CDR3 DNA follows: TGTGCCTGGAGCCCCCACGGAGGAGTCACTGAAGCTTTCTTT.

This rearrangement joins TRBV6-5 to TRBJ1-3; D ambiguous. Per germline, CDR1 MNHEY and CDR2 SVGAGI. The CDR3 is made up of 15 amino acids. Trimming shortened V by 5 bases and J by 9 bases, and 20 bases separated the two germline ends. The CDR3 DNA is TGTGCCAGCAGTACGGGGAGTGGCGCGCAGCTCACCATATATTTT. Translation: CASSTGSGAQLTIYF.

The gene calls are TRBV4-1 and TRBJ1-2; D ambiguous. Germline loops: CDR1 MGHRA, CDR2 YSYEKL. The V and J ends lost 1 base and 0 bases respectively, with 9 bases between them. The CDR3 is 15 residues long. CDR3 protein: CASSQGFRTNYGYTF. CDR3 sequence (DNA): TGCGCCAGCAGCCAAGGTTTCAGAACTAACTATGGCTACACCTTC.

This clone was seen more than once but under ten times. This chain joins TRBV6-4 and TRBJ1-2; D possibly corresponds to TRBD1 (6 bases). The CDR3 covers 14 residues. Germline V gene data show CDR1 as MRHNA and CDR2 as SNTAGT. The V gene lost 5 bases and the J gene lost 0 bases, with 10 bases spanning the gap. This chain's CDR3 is CASSPGHANYGYTF. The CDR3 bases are TGTGCCAGCAGTCCGGGACACGCTAACTATGGCTACACCTTC.

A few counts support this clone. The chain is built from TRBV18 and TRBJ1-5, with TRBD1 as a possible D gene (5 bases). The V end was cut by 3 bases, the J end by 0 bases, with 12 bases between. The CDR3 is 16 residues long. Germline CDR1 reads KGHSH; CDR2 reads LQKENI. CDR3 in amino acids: CASSPLQASSNQPQHF. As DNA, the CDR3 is TGTGCCAGCTCACCTCTACAGGCCTCTAGCAATCAGCCCCAGCATTTT.

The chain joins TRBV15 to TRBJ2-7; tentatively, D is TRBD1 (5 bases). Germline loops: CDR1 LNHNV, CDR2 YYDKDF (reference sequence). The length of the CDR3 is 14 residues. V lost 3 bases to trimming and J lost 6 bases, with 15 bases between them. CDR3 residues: CATSSAMGPGEQYF. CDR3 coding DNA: TGTGCCACCAGCAGTGCAATGGGGCCCGGCGAGCAGTACTTC.